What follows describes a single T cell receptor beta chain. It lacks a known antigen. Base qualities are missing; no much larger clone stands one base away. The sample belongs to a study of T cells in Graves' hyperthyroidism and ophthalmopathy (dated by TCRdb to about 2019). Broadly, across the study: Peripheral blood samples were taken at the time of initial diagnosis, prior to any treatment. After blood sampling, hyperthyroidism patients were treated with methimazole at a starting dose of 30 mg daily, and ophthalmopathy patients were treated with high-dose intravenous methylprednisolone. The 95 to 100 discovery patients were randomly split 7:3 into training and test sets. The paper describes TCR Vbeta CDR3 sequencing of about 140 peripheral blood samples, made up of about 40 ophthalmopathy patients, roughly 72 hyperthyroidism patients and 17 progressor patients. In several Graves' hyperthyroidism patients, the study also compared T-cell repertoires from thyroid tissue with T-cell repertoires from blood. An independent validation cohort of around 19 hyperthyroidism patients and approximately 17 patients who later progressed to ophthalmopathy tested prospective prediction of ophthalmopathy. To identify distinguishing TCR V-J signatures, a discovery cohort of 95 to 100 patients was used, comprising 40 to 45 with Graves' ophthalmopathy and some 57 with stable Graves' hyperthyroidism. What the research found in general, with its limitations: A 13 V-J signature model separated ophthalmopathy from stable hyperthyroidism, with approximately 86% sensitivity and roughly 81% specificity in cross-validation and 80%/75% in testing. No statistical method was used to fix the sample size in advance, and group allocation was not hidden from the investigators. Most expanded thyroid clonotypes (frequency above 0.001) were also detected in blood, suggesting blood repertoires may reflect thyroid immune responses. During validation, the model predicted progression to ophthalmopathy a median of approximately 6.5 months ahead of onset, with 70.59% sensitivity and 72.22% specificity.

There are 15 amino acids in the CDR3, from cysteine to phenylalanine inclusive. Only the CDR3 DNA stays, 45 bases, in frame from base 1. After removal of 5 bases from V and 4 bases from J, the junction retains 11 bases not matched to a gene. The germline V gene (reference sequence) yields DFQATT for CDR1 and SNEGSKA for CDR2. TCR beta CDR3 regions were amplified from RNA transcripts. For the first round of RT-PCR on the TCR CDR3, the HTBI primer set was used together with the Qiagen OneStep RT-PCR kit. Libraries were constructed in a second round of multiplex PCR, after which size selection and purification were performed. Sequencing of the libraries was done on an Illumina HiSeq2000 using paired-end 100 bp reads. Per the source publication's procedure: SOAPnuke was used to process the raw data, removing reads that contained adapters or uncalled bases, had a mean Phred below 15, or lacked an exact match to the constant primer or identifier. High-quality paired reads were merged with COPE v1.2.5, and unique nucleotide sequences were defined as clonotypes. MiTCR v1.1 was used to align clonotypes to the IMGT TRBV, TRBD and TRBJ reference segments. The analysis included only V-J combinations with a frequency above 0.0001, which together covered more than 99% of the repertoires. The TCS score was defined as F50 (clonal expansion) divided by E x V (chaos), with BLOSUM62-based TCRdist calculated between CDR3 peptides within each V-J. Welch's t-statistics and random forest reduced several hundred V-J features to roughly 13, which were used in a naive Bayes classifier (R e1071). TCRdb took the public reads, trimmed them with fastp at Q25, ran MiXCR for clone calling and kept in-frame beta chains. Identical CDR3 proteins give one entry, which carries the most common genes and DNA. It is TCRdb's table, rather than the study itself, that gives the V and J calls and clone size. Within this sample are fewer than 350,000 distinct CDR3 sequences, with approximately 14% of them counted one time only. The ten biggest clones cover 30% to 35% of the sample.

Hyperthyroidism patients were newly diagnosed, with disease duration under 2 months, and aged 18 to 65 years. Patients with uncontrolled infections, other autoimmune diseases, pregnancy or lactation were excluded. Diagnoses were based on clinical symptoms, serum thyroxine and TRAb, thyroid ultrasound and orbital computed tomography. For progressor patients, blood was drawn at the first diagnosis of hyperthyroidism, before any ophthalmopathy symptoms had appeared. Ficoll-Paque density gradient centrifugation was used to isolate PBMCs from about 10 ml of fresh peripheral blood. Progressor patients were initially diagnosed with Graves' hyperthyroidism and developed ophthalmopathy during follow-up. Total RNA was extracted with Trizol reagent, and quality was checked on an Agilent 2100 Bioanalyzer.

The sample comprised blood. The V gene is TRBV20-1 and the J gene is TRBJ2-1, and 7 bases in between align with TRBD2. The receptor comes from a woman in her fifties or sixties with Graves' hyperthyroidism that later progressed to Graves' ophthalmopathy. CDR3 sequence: CSAERSGISYNEQFF. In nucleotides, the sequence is TGCAGTGCTGAGAGAAGCGGGATTAGTTACAATGAGCAGTTCTTC.